These 27 T cell receptor beta chains originate from one sample sequenced in a study of tumor and adjacent non-tumor tissue in lung cancer. No cell sorting was done before RNA was extracted from the tissue. TCRbeta libraries were built with three rounds of nested PCR, modified from ARM-PCR. TCRdb ran MiXCR on the multiplex PCR reads and lists one entry per CDR3 protein. The sample holds about 93,000 distinct CDR3 sequences, roughly 70% seen once. Material for sequencing was lung tumor tissue. Source of these receptors: a man in his 60s with non-small cell lung cancer.

The chain links TRBV29-1 to TRBJ2-1, with 8 bases fitting TRBD2. There are 16 residues in the CDR3. The V gene's germline CDR1 is SQVTM and CDR2 ANQGSEA. The CDR3 region has the DNA TGCGGAGGGTCCGGGAGGGGTATACAGTACTACAATGAGCAGTTCTTC. Amino acid sequence: CGGSGRGIQYYNEQFF.

V is TRBV5-5 and J is TRBJ1-1; D unclear. The CDR3 runs to 17 residues. V lost 1 base and J 4 bases, leaving 20 bases between the germline ends. The V gene's germline CDR1 is SGHKS and CDR2 YYEKEE (reference sequence). CDR3 amino acids: CASSLWSRPGLSTEAFF. Written as DNA, the CDR3 is TGTGCCAGCAGCTTGTGGTCTCGCCCAGGATTGAGCACTGAAGCTTTCTTT.

With respect to this clonotype: One junction end does not reproduce the germline sequence, and a read error may be involved. The genes are TRBV6-2 or TRBV6-3 and TRBJ2-6, with D maybe TRBD2 (6 bases). The germline V gene encodes CDR1 MNHEY and CDR2 SVGEGT. The CDR3 contains 15 residues. CDR3 protein: CASRDTSFGANVLTF. Written as DNA, the CDR3 is TGTGCCAGCAGAGATACTAGCTTTGGGGCCAACGTCCTTACTTTC.

The rearrangement joins TRBV20-1 to TRBJ2-3; D remains ambiguous. The CDR3 consists of 15 residues. Trimming removed 6 bases from V and 3 bases from J, with 19 bases in between. Germline V gene data show CDR1 as DFQATT and CDR2 as SNEGSKA (reference sequence). The CDR3: CSANPGSAATDTQYF. CDR3 nucleotide sequence: TGCAGTGCGAACCCGGGCAGTGCGGCTACAGATACGCAGTATTTT.

V gene TRBV5-1 combines with J gene TRBJ2-2; D unresolved. The V gene's germline CDR1 is SGHRS and CDR2 YFSETQ. This CDR3 comprises 14 residues. The V and J ends lost 0 bases and 3 bases respectively, with 6 bases between them. The CDR3: CASSLDEYTGELFF. Written as DNA, the CDR3 is TGCGCCAGCAGCTTGGACGAGTACACCGGGGAGCTGTTTTTT.

Turning to this clonotype: This likely comes from a read error, as the CDR3 has no conserved phenylalanine or tryptophan at its end. J is TRBJ2-7 and V is TRBV11-1; D gene ambiguous. The CDR3 has 14 residues. The germline V gene has CDR1 SGHAT and CDR2 FQDESV (reference sequence). Trimming pared 3 bases from V and 2 bases from J, leaving 11 bases between. Here the CDR3 reads CASSFPCGAYEQYL. The CDR3 DNA is TGTGCCAGCAGCTTTCCTTGCGGCGCCTACGAGCAGTACCTC.

Only a few counts were recorded for this clonotype. The CDR3 end shows no conserved phenylalanine or tryptophan, and so a read error is likely. CDR3 sequence reads: CASSSGQIRTYEAFS. CDR3 DNA sequence: TGTGCCAGCAGCTCGGGACAGATTCGGACGTATGAAGCTTTCTCT. The J gene is TRBJ1-1, the V gene TRBV5-6, with TRBD1 matching 7 bases. This CDR3 has 15 residues. With 3 bases clipped from V and 7 bases from J, the junction kept 12 bases outside the gene matches. Per germline, CDR1 SGHDT and CDR2 YYEEEE.

This clonotype has more than one count but fewer than ten. The genes are TRBV28 and TRBJ2-5, with D possibly being TRBD1 (5 bases). The CDR3 covers 14 residues. Germline loops: CDR1 MDHEN, CDR2 SYDVKM. V was shortened by 3 bases and J by 5 bases, with 13 bases between the two germline ends. The CDR3: CASSFSAGLETQYF. The CDR3, as DNA: TGTGCCAGCAGTTTTTCGGCAGGGTTGGAGACCCAGTACTTC. The variable domain in full, with the rest retrieved from reference TRBV28 and TRBJ2-5, is DVKVTQSSRYLVKRTGEKVFLECVQDMDHENMFWYRQDPGLGLRLIYFSYDVKMKEKGDIPEGYSVSREKKERFSLILESASTNQTSMYLCASSFSAGLETQYFGPGTRLLVL.

This chain links TRBV28 with TRBJ2-3; D gene uncertain. CDR1 MDHEN and CDR2 SYDVKM come from the germline V gene. The CDR3 has 12 amino acids. The V end was cut by 10 bases, the J end by 4 bases, with 12 bases between. The CDR3 loop is CANTDTADTQYF. CDR3 nucleotides: TGTGCCAACACCGATACCGCAGATACGCAGTATTTT.

This clonotype was detected only a few times. The J gene is TRBJ2-3, the V gene TRBV11-2; D may be TRBD1 or TRBD2 (5 bases each). With 5 bases removed from V and 5 bases from J, the gap between germline ends came to 17 bases. Germline V gene data show CDR1 as SGHAT and CDR2 as FQNNGV. The CDR3 has 15 amino acids. This chain's CDR3 is CASSLGQRGVDTQYF. In DNA, the CDR3 is TGTGCCAGCAGCCTGGGGCAGAGGGGCGTAGATACGCAGTATTTT.

Regarding this clonotype: A read error may produce the germline difference seen at one junction end. The rearrangement joins TRBV6-5 to TRBJ2-7; D is tentatively TRBD1 or TRBD2 (5 bases each). Per germline, CDR1 MNHEY and CDR2 SVGAGI. This CDR3 comprises 15 residues. The DNA of the CDR3 is TGCGCAAGCAGTTACGGGGTAGTGGGGGCCTACGAGCAGTACTTC. Its protein is CASSYGVVGAYEQYF.

With regard to this clonotype: A much larger clone lies a single base off, so this may be a read error. V and J are TRBV12-3 or TRBV12-4 and TRBJ2-1, with 9 bases that match TRBD2. J gave up 6 bases and V 4 bases, and 4 bases lay outside the gene matches. The CDR3 is 14 residues long. The CDR3: CASSSAAGGNEQFF. The DNA for the CDR3 is TGTGCCAGCAGTTCAGCAGCGGGAGGCAATGAGCAGTTCTTC.

Notes on this clonotype: This may be a read error, as it is one base from a much larger clone. The genes are TRBV4-2 and TRBJ1-3; unclear D gene. The ends were cut back, 4 bases at V and 0 bases at J, with 19 bases in the middle. The CDR3 totals 18 residues. CDR1 LGHNA and CDR2 YNFKEQ come from the germline V gene. Here the CDR3 reads CASSRRLDYISSGNTIYF. The CDR3 DNA reads TGTGCCAGCAGCCGCAGGTTGGATTATATCAGCTCTGGAAACACCATATATTTT.

The sample holds a few counts of this clonotype. This chain joins TRBV4-2 and TRBJ2-7; 9 bases are a match to TRBD1. This CDR3 comprises 16 residues. V was pared by 1 base and J by 5 bases, with 9 bases of the junction left unmatched. Looked up from germline, CDR1 is LGHNA and CDR2 is YNFKEQ. CDR3 sequence: CASSQVTGGGQNEQYF. Here the CDR3 DNA reads TGTGCCAGCAGCCAAGTGACAGGGGGGGGACAAAACGAGCAGTACTTC.

Sample share makes this clonotype medium-sized. The chain couples TRBV11-3 to TRBJ2-2; D unclear. CDR3 length equals 15 residues. Germline CDR1 reads SGHNT; CDR2 reads YENEEA. Trimming took off 3 bases at V and 1 base at J, with 9 bases between the two ends. CDR3 DNA: TGTGCCAGCAGCTTGGAACACTTGAACACCGGGGAGCTGTTTTTT. Translated: CASSLEHLNTGELFF. Looking up the rest from reference TRBV11-3 and TRBJ2-2 gives the full variable domain: EAGVVQSPRYKIIEKKQPVAFWCNPISGHNTLYWYLQNLGQGPELLIRYENEEAVDDSQLPKDRFSAERLKGVDSTLKIQPAELGDSAVYLCASSLEHLNTGELFFGEGSRLTVL.

Regarding this clonotype: The junction departs from the called germline gene at one end, perhaps through a read error. V usage is TRBV11-3 and J usage is TRBJ2-3, with 13 positions matching TRBD2. Looked up from germline, CDR1 is SGHNT and CDR2 is YENEEA. The CDR3 runs to 17 residues. The CDR3 DNA follows: TGTGCCAGCAGCTTACGAACTAGCGGGAGGGGCACAGACACGCAGTATTTT. Its translation: CASSLRTSGRGTDTQYF. The whole variable domain, filled in from reference TRBV11-3 and TRBJ2-3, reads EAGVVQSPRYKIIEKKQPVAFWCNPISGHNTLYWYLQNLGQGPELLIRYENEEAVDDSQLPKDRFSAERLKGVDSTLKIQPAELGDSAVYLCASSLRTSGRGTDTQYFGPGTRLTVL.

Concerning this clonotype: Germline is not matched at one junction end, which may reflect a read error. Written as DNA, the CDR3 is TGCGCCAGCAGCCAACTGGTCGGGGGAACCTACGGGCAGTACTTC. Residues: CASSQLVGGTYGQYF. The rearrangement links TRBV4-1 to TRBJ2-7; D might be TRBD2 (6 bases). Germline-derived CDR1 and CDR2 are MGHRA and YSYEKL. The CDR3 consists of 15 residues.

On this clonotype: A read error may account for a junction end that differs from germline. The chain carries TRBV14 and TRBJ2-5, with D hard to call. Germline V lookup: CDR1 SGHDN, CDR2 FVKESK. The CDR3 covers 14 residues. CDR3 amino acids: CARSQVCREETQYF. CDR3 coding DNA: TGTGCCAGGAGCCAAGTATGTCGGGAAGAGACCCAGTACTTC.

This clonotype has only a few counts. The chain couples TRBV11-3 to TRBJ2-1; TRBD2 matches at 7 bases. Germline trimming cut 4 bases from V and 7 bases from J; bases unmatched to any gene: 10. Germline CDR1 and CDR2: SGHNT and YENEEA. The CDR3 has 15 residues. The CDR3 nucleotides read TGTGCCAGCAGCTATAGCGTCGGAGCGGGAAATGAGCAGTTCTTC. This sequence encodes CASSYSVGAGNEQFF.

This chain joins TRBV4-1 and TRBJ2-7; unclear D gene. The CDR3 sequence is 14 residues long. Per germline, CDR1 MGHRA and CDR2 YSYEKL. V lost 1 base to trimming and J lost 13 bases, with 20 bases between them. CDR3 in DNA: TGCGCCAGCAGCCAAGTCGGCCAGCGCTATGCGCAATACTTC. This codes for CASSQVGQRYAQYF.

The table lists this clonotype with many counts. The chain is built from TRBV7-9 and TRBJ2-7; TRBD1 might be the D (6 bases). The length of the CDR3 is 13 residues. The V end lost 0 bases, the J end lost 3 bases, and 6 bases lay between the germline ends. CDR1 SEHNR and CDR2 FQNEAQ come from the germline V gene (reference sequence). This CDR3 is CASSLAGGYEQYF. The CDR3 coding sequence is TGTGCCAGCAGCTTAGCAGGGGGCTACGAGCAGTACTTC. The entire variable domain, with the rest obtained from reference TRBV7-9 and TRBJ2-7, is as follows: DTGVSQNPRHKITKRGQNVTFRCDPISEHNRLYWYRQTLGQGPEFLTYFQNEAQLEKSRLLSDRFSAERPKGSFSTLEIQRTEQGDSAMYLCASSLAGGYEQYFGPGTRLTVT.

The V gene is TRBV6-6, the J gene TRBJ2-3; D is uncertain. Trimming took off 6 bases at V and 2 bases at J, with 12 bases between the two ends. The CDR3 has 14 residues. Germline values: CDR1 MNHNY, CDR2 SVGAGI (reference sequence). CDR3 in amino acids: CASSPPLNTDTQYF. CDR3 bases: TGTGCCAGCAGCCCCCCTCTGAACACAGATACGCAGTATTTT.

This clonotype was found a few times. A single base separates this from a much larger clone, so it may be a read error. The chain uses TRBV20-1 and TRBJ2-3, with 10 bases matching TRBD2. Germline values: CDR1 DFQATT, CDR2 SNEGSKA (reference sequence). The CDR3 covers 16 residues. Trimming removed 1 base from V and 4 bases from J; junction bases left unmatched: 8. CDR3 region: CSARGTSSGRADTQYF. DNA of the CDR3: TGCAGTGCTAGAGGTACAAGCAGCGGGAGGGCAGATACGCAGTATTTT.

This clonotype was recorded a few times. The missing conserved phenylalanine or tryptophan at the end of this CDR3 makes a read error likely. The chain recombines TRBV29-1 with TRBJ2-3; 7 bases line up with TRBD2. The CDR3 covers 16 residues. Germline V gene data show CDR1 as SQVTM and CDR2 as ANQGSEA. V dropped 8 bases and J dropped 4; count of bases not matched to a gene: 18. The chain's CDR3 is CSFMPGRGRKADTQYL. The CDR3 coding sequence is TGCAGCTTTATGCCCGGACGCGGGAGAAAGGCAGATACGCAGTATTTG.

Only a few counts were recorded for this clonotype. Germline is not matched at one junction end, which may reflect a read error. J is TRBJ2-1 and V is TRBV4-2; 8 nucleotides match TRBD2. There are 17 residues in the CDR3. From germline, CDR1 is LGHNA and CDR2 YNFKEQ. The CDR3 DNA is TGTACCAGCATCCAAGATATTGCGGGAGGCATCTACAATGAGCAGTTCTTC. Translating gives CTSIQDIAGGIYNEQFF.

Notes on this clonotype: Lacking the conserved final phenylalanine or tryptophan, this CDR3 likely reflects a read error. This chain connects TRBV20-1 to TRBJ2-5, with a tentative D call TRBD2 (6 bases). The CDR3 runs to 13 residues. V was cut by 7 bases and J by 0 bases, with 12 bases left in between. Germline loops: CDR1 DFQATT, CDR2 SNEGSKA (reference sequence). The CDR3 sequence is CSVRRVNQETQYL. The CDR3, as DNA: TGCAGTGTTAGGAGGGTAAACCAAGAGACCCAGTACCTC.

As to this clonotype: A read error may be the cause here, since a much bigger clone is one base away. The chain carries TRBV28 and TRBJ2-1; D is ambiguous. Germline V gives CDR1 MDHEN, CDR2 SYDVKM. The CDR3 is 13 amino acids. V shed 4 bases and J shed 5 bases, with 9 bases lying between them. CDR3 loop: CASSWNTHNEQFF. The DNA of the CDR3 is TGTGCCAGCAGTTGGAATACACACAATGAGCAGTTCTTC.